This T cell receptor beta chain came from a study of Ad26.COV2.S vaccination and SARS-CoV-2 variants. The study, taken as a whole, reports: Recipients of either vaccine or placebo displayed similar breadth of non-spike TCRs. Vaccine recipients surpassed placebo recipients in spike-specific TCR breadth. Substantial breadth was reported for post-vaccination spike-specific CD8+ and CD4+ T cells.

Regarding this clone: Antigen: not known.

Germline V gene sequence: CDR1 LNHDA, CDR2 SQIVND (reference sequence). Trimming removed 0 bases at V and 5 bases at J, with 11 bases between. CDR3 length equals 15 residues. Described treatment: roughly 18 received Ad26.COV2.S at low or high dose, single or two shots; about five received placebo; per-sample allocation not given. Sampling took place 63 days after the first vaccine or placebo injection. Ad26 vector vaccine expressed Wuhan-strain SARS-CoV-2 spike. Clones were sequenced by immunoSEQ multiplex PCR, and TCRdb holds only the in-frame ones, with some missing. This sample yields 350,000 to 500,000 clones, of which around 90% are seen a single time; roughly 3.9% belongs to the top ten.

The sequence was collected from a person between 18 and 60 years old who received the Ad26.COV2.S COVID-19 vaccine or a placebo. The chain is built from TRBV19 and TRBJ2-1; maybe TRBD1 (5 bases). The sequencing used peripheral blood, collected in a trial of Ad26.COV2.S vaccine versus placebo. The CDR3 spells CASSIDQGQDNEQFF. In DNA form, the CDR3 reads TGTGCCAGTAGTATAGATCAGGGCCAAGACAATGAGCAGTTCTTC. The full variable domain, rest sourced from reference TRBV19 and TRBJ2-1, is DGGITQSPKYLFRKEGQNVTLSCEQNLNHDAMYWYRQDPGQGLRLIYYSQIVNDFQKGDIAEGYSVSREKKESFPLTVTSAQKNPTAFYLCASSIDQGQDNEQFFGPGTRLTVL.